This is a list of T cell receptor beta chains from one sample in a study of shared clonotypes between healthy human individuals. The repertoire was sequenced with immunoSEQ multiplex PCR; TCRdb's copy has only in-frame clones and lacks some. Of about 470,000 clones listed, about 85% were seen once; the top ten hold about 12%. Material for sequencing was PBMCs. The source is a woman in her thirties or forties in good health. Some clones in this sample may be carry-over from other donors' samples. CDR3s include the opening cysteine and the closing phenylalanine or tryptophan. A D gene is named only where the DNA matches it firmly. Size tells how often a clone was seen (once, few, many) or the class of an expanded clone, and some rows leave it out.

j_gene | abundance | v_gene | len | d_gene | CDR3nt | CDR3aa
TRBJ2-5 | . | TRBV7-2 | 12 | . | TGTGCCAGCAGCTTGGGACAAGAGACCCAGTACTTC | CASSLGQETQYF
TRBJ2-7 | . | TRBV30 | 14 | . | TGTGCCTGGAGTGTAGGCACGCTGTCCTACGAGCAGTACTTC | CAWSVGTLSYEQYF
TRBJ2-2 | . | TRBV19 | 15 | TRBD2 | TGTGCCACCCCGGGACTAGCGACCCGTGGCGGGGAGCTGTTTTTT | CATPGLATRGGELFF
TRBJ2-5 | . | TRBV10-1 | 14 | . | TGCGCCAGCAGTTCAGGGTACAACCAAGAGACCCAGTACTTC | CASSSGYNQETQYF
TRBJ1-2 | . | TRBV7-8 | 15 | TRBD1 | TGTGCCAGCAGCCCCTGGACAGGGCTGGAGGTTGGCTACACCTTC | CASSPWTGLEVGYTF
TRBJ2-2 | . | TRBV7-3 | 17 | . | TGTGCCAGCAGCTTAAGGGCAGGTGCCTGGGAAACCGGGGAGCTGTTTTTT | CASSLRAGAWETGELFF
TRBJ1-4 | . | TRBV28 | 16 | TRBD1 | TGTGCCAGCAAACCCACAGGGGGCAATGCTAATGAAAAACTGTTTTTT | CASKPTGGNANEKLFF
TRBJ2-7 | . | TRBV28 | 12 | TRBD2 | TGTGCCATCTGGCGGGGAGGGAGCGAGCAGTACTTC | CAIWRGGSEQYF
TRBJ2-7 | . | TRBV15 | 15 | TRBD2 | TGTGCCACCAGCAGAGATAGGGCGGGAGGAGACGAGCAGTACTTC | CATSRDRAGGDEQYF
TRBJ2-7 | . | TRBV2 | 14 | . | TGTGCCAGCAGTGGGCAGACTTTCTCCTACGAGCAGTACTTC | CASSGQTFSYEQYF
TRBJ2-3 | . | TRBV18 | 11 | . | TGTGCCAGCTCACTCGTAGATACGCAGTATTTT | CASSLVDTQYF
TRBJ2-7 | once | TRBV4-2 | 14 | . | TGTGCCAGCAGATCGGATGACTATCTCAACGAGCAGTACTTC | CASRSDDYLNEQYF
TRBJ2-5 | . | TRBV7-2 | 13 | . | TGTGCCAGCAGCCCTACGTACCAAGAGACCCAGTACTTC | CASSPTYQETQYF
TRBJ1-4 | . | TRBV6-5 | 16 | . | TGTGCCAGCAGTTACCAACGAGGAGGGAGTAGAGAAAAACTGTTTTTT | CASSYQRGGSREKLFF
TRBJ1-1 | once | TRBV2 | 11 | . | TGTGCCAGCAGCCCTGTTTTGACCGCTTTCTTT | CASSPVLTAFF
TRBJ1-5 | . | TRBV29-1 | 13 | . | TGCAGCATCTCCGCCGGGCTAAATCAGCCCCAGCATTTT | CSISAGLNQPQHF
TRBJ1-1 | . | TRBV7-8 | 17 | . | TGTGCCAGCAGCTTAGATTTGGGCAGGGATATTAGCACTGAAGCTTTCTTT | CASSLDLGRDISTEAFF
TRBJ2-7 | . | TRBV19 | 13 | TRBD1 | TGTGCCAGCAACCCGGGACAGGGCTACGAGCAGTACTTC | CASNPGQGYEQYF
TRBJ1-2 | . | TRBV4-2 | 11 | . | TGTGCCAGCAGCGCGAGATATGGCTACACCTTC | CASSARYGYTF
TRBJ1-2 | few | TRBV6-1 | 15 | TRBD1 | TGTGCCAGCAGTGATACGGGACAGGGTTTAAGAGGCTACACCTTC | CASSDTGQGLRGYTF
TRBJ1-2 | . | TRBV19 | 14 | . | TGTGCCAGTAGCCAAACCCTCCCACAAGTCGGCTACACCTTC | CASSQTLPQVGYTF
TRBJ2-7 | . | TRBV5-4 | 12 | . | TGTGCCAGCAGCTTAGGGCGTTACGAGCAGTACTTC | CASSLGRYEQYF